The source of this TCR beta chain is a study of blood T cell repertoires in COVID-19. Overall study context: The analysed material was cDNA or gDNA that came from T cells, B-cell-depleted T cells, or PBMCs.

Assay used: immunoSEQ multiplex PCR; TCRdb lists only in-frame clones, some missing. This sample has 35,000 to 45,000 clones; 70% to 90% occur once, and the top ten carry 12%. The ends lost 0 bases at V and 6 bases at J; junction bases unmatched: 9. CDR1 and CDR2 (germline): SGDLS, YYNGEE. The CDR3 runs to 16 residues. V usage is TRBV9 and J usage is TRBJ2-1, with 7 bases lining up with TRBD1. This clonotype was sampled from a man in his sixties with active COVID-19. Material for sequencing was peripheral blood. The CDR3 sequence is CASSVEGGQVGNEQFF. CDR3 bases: TGTGCCAGCAGCGTAGAGGGTGGACAGGTAGGCAATGAGCAGTTCTTC.